What follows is one T cell receptor (beta chain) and its context. Its antigen is unknown. Only in-frame clones appear in the TCRdb table, and some are missing; sequencing was by immunoSEQ multiplex PCR. This sample carries roughly 170,000 clones, less than 85% of them seen once, and the ten largest clones take less than 6%. The data stem from a study of cytotoxic CD8 clonotypes in ibrutinib-treated CLL. The overall study: Investigators collected response samples after a median about 11 months of treatment, range 6 to 36.

Per germline, CDR1 GTSNPN and CDR2 SVGIG (reference sequence). This CDR3 has 16 amino acids. Between the trimmed V and J ends, which lost 3 bases and 6 bases, there was a span of 24 bases. Findings of the study overall: Clonality went up at ibrutinib response and then declined back toward baseline at progression.

The clonotype originates from a human donor with chronic lymphocytic leukemia. Here the sequenced sample was PBMCs, taken after 24 months of ibrutinib treatment. The J gene is TRBJ2-7, the V gene TRBV30; D may be TRBD1 or TRBD2 (5 bases each). The DNA of the CDR3 is TGTGCCTGGAGCGGTCGGGACCGGCTAAGAGCATCCGAGCAGTACTTC. Translated: CAWSGRDRLRASEQYF.